This T cell receptor beta chain was recovered during a study of early T cells in non-severe SARS-CoV-2 infection. Study context: Sequenced material consisted of bulk RNA (from unsorted whole blood), and chains were unpaired. General study results and limits: In VDJdb matching, anti-spike CD8 responses were favored while private and CD4 specificities went missing.

V lost 7 bases and J lost 1, with 19 bases in between. CDR1 and CDR2 from the germline V gene are SGDLS and YYNGEE. The CDR3 length is 16 residues. Molecules of cDNA were individually given unique molecular identifiers that were attached to them. TCRdb recomputed calls from the 5' RACE reads with MiXCR, one row per CDR3 protein. Among some 46,000 distinct CDR3 sequences listed, about 10% were seen once. Ten or more counts support this clonotype. The target antigen is unknown. The chain is built from TRBV9 and TRBJ2-3, with D possibly called TRBD1 or TRBD2 (6 bases each). The sequence came from an adult who was a healthcare worker with PCR-confirmed SARS-CoV-2 infection or an uninfected control (not recorded which). The sequencing input was whole blood. The CDR3 reads CASGTLGGQGTDTQYF. The CDR3 coding sequence is TGTGCCAGCGGTACTCTAGGGGGGCAAGGCACAGATACGCAGTATTTT.